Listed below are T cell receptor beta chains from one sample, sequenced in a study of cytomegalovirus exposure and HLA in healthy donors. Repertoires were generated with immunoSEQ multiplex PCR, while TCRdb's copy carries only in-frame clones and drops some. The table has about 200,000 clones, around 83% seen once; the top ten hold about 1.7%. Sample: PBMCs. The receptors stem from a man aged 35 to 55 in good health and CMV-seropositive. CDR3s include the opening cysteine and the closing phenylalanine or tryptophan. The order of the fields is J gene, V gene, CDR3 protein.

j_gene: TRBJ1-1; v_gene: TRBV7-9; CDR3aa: CASRGWPANTEAFF
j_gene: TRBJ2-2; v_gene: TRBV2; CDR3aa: CASSEASGELFF
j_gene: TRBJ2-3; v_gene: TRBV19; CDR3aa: CAGSIDNIDTQYF
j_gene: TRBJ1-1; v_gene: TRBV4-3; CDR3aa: CASSQDTSDEAFF
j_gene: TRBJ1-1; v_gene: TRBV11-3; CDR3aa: CASSRDGLRGEAFF
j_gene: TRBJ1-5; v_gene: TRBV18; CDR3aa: CASSQDRDSNQPQHF
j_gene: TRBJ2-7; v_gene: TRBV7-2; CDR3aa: CASSQDWGAYEQYF
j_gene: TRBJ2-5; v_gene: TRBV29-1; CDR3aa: CSVQTGTGGGTQYF
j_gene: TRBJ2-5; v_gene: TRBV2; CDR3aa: CASSEELAGGFQETQYF
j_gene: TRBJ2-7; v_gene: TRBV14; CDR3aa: CASSQEQGFVEQYF